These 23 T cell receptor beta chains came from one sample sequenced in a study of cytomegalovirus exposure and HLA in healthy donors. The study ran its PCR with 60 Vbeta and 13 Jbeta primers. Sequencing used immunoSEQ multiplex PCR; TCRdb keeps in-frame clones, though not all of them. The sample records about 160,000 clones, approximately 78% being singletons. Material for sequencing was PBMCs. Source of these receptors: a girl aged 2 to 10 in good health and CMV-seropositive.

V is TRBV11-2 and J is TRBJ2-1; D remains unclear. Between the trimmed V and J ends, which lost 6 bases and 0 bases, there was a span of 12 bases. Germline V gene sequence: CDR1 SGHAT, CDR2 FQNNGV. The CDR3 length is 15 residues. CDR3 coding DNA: TGTGCCAGCAGGAAACCCCCTAGCTCCTACAATGAGCAGTTCTTC. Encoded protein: CASRKPPSSYNEQFF.

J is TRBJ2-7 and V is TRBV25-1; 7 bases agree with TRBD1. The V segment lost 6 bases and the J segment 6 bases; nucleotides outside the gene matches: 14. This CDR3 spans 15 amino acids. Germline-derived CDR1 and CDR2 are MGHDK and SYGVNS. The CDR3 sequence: CASRHGTAGPFEQYF. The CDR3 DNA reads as TGTGCCAGCAGACACGGGACAGCAGGTCCCTTCGAGCAGTACTTC.

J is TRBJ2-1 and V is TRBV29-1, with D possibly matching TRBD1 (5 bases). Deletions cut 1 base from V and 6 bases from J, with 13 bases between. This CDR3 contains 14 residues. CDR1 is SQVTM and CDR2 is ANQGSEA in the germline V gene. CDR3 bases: TGCAGCGTTGAAGTAAGGGGTGTTAGCAATGAGCAGTTCTTC. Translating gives CSVEVRGVSNEQFF.

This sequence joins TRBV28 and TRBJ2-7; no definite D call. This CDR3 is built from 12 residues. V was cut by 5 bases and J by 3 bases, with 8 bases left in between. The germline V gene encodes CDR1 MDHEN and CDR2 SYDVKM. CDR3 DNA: TGTGCCAGCAGTCTCCCGGGCTACGAGCAGTACTTC. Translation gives CASSLPGYEQYF.

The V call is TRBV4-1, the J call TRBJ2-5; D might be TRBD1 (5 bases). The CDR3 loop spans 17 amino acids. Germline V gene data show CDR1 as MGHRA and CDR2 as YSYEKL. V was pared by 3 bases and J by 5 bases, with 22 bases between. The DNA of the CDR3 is TGCGCCAGCAGCCACCACCCCATCCAAGGGGCGGAGGAGACCCAGTACTTC. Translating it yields CASSHHPIQGAEETQYF.

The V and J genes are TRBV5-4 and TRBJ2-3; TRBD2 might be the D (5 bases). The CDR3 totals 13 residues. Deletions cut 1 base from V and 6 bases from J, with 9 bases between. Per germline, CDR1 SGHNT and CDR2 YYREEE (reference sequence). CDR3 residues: CASSLYGEDTQYF. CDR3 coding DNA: TGTGCCAGCAGCTTGTACGGGGAGGATACGCAGTATTTT.

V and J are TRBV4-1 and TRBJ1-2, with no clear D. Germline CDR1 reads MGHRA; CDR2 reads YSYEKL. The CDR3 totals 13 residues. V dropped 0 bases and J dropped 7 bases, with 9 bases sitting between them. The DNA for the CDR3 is TGCGCCAGCAGCCAAGATCCGCGGTCTGGCTACACCTTC. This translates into CASSQDPRSGYTF.

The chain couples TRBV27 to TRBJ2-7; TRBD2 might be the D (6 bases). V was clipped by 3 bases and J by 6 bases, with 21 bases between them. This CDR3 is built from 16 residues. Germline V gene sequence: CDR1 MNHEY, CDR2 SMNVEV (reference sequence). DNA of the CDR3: TGTGCCAGCAGTTTTGGTGGGTTCTCAAACGGGGGCGAGCAGTACTTC. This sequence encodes CASSFGGFSNGGEQYF.

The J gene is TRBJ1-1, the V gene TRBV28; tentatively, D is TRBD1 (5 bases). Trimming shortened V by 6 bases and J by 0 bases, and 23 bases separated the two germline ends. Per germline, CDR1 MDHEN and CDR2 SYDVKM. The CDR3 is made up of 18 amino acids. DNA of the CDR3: TGTGCCAGCAGCCCCTTATCGGGGGTTGGAAGGATGAACACTGAAGCTTTCTTT. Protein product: CASSPLSGVGRMNTEAFF.

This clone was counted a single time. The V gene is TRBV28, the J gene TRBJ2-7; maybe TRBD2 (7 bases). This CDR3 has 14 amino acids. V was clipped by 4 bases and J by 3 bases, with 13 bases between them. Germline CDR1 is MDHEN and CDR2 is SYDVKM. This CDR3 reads CASSSPRGGYEQYF. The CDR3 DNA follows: TGTGCCAGCAGTTCCCCGAGGGGGGGCTACGAGCAGTACTTC.

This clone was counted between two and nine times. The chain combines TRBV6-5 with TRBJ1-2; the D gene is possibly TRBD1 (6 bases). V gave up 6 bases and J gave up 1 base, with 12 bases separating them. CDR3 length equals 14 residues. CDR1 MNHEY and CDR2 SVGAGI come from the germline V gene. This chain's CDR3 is CASSPVRGNYGYTF. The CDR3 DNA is TGTGCCAGCAGCCCCGTCAGGGGTAACTATGGCTACACCTTC.

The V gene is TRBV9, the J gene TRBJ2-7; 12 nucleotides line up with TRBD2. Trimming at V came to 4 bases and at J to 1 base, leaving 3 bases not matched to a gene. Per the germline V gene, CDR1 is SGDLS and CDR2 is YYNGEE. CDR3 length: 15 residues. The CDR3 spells CASSPTSGRSYEQYF. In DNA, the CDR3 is TGTGCCAGCAGCCCTACTAGCGGGAGGTCCTACGAGCAGTACTTC.

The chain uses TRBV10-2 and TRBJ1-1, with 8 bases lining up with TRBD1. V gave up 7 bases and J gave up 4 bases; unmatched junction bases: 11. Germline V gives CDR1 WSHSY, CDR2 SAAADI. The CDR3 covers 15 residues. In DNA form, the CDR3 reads TGCGCCAGCAAACCCCAGACAGGGGTTCTCACTGAAGCTTTCTTT. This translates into CASKPQTGVLTEAFF.

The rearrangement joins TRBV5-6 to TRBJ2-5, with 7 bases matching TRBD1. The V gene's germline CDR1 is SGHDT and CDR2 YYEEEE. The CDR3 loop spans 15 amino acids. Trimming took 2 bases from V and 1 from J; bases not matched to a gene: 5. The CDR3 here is CASSFISGGQETQYF. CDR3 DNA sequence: TGTGCCAGCAGCTTTATTTCAGGGGGCCAAGAGACCCAGTACTTC.

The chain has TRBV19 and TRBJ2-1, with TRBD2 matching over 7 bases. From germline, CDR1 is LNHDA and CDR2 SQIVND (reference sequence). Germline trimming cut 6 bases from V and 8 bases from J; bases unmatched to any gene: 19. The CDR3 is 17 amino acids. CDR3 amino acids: CASRSLQRELAKYEQFF. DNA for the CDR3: TGTGCCAGTAGATCCCTTCAGCGGGAATTGGCAAAGTATGAGCAGTTCTTC.

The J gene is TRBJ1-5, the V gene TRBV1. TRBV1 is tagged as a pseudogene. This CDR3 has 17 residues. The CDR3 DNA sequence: TGCACCAGCAGCCAAGATCAGTGGGGGGGCATGAATCAGCCCCAGCATTTT. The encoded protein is CTSSQDQWGGMNQPQHF.

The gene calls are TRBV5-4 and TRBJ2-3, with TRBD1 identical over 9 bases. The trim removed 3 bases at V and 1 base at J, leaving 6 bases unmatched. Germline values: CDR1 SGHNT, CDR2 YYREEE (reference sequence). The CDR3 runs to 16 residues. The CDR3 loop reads CASSSKTGGGTDTQYF. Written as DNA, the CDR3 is TGTGCCAGCAGCTCCAAGACAGGGGGAGGCACAGATACGCAGTATTTT.

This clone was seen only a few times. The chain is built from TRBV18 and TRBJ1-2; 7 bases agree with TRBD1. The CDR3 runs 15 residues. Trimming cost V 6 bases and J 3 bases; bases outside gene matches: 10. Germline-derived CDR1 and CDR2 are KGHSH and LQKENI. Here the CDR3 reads CASSPSYDRDYGYTF. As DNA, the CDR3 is TGTGCCAGCTCCCCGTCTTACGACAGGGACTATGGCTACACCTTC.

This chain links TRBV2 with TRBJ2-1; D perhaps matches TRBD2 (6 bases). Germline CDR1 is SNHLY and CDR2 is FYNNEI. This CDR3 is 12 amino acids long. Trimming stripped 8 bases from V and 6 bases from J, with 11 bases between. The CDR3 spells CASLRRANEQFF. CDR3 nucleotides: TGTGCCAGCTTGCGGAGGGCCAATGAGCAGTTCTTC.

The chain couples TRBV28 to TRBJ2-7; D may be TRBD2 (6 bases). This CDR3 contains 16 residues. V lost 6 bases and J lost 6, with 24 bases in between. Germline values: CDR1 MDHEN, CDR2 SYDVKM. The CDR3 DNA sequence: TGTGCCAGCAGCCTCGTTGGGGGAGGATCAGGGCGCGAGCAGTACTTC. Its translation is CASSLVGGGSGREQYF.

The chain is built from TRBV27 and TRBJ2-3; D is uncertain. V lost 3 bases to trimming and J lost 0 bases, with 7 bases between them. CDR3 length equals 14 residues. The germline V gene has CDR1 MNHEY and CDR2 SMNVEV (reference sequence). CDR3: CASSFSRSTDTQYF. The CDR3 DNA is TGTGCCAGCAGTTTTTCGAGGAGCACAGATACGCAGTATTTT.

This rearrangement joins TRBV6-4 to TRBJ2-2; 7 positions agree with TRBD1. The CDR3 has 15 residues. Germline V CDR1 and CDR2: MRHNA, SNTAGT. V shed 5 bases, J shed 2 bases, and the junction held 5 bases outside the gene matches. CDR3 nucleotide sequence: TGTGCCAGCAGTAAGACAGGGCACAACACCGGGGAGCTGTTTTTT. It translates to CASSKTGHNTGELFF.

The DNA of the CDR3 is TGTGCCAGCAGTGAAGGGGGTGAGGGAGGCACTGAAGCTTTCTTT. Its translation: CASSEGGEGGTEAFF. V usage is TRBV2 and J usage is TRBJ1-1; D not certain. The CDR3 runs 15 residues. The germline V gene has CDR1 SNHLY and CDR2 FYNNEI. V lost 1 base to trimming and J lost 4 bases, with 13 bases between them.